What follows are 15 T cell receptor beta chains derived from one specimen sequenced in a study of regulatory T cells in long-lasting Graves disease. Time point specified: newly diagnosed GD, antithyroid drugs for less than 3 months. The TCR library was prepared using RNA isolated from PBMCs. For TCR beta, libraries came from iRepertoire HTBI primers and Arm-PCR of CDR3 regions. TCRdb redid the calling of the multiplex PCR reads with MiXCR, one entry per CDR3 protein. Among about 620,000 distinct CDR3 sequences listed, about 16% were seen once. These data also formed part of another study, on T cells in Graves' hyperthyroidism and ophthalmopathy.

The sequencing used peripheral blood mononuclear cells (PBMCs), collected at new diagnosis, from a patient treated with antithyroid drugs. The source is a woman aged 25 to 39 with Graves disease.

The chain is built from TRBV3-1 and TRBJ1-5; D gene unclear. The CDR3 extends over 16 amino acids. Per the germline V gene, CDR1 is LGHDT and CDR2 is YNNKEL (reference sequence). The V gene lost 2 bases and the J gene lost 0 bases, with 11 bases spanning the gap. The CDR3 DNA sequence: TGTGCCAGCAGCCAACATGGGTGGGGTAGCAATCAGCCCCAGCATTTT. This codes for CASSQHGWGSNQPQHF.

This clonotype was observed many times. V gene TRBV30 combines with J gene TRBJ2-2, with a weak D call TRBD2 (5 bases). The V and J ends lost 3 bases and 7 bases respectively, with 12 bases between them. Germline V lookup: CDR1 GTSNPN, CDR2 SVGIG (reference sequence). This CDR3 has 13 amino acids. The CDR3 loop reads CAWRSGDIGELFF. The CDR3 DNA sequence: TGTGCCTGGAGGTCCGGGGATATCGGGGAGCTGTTTTTT.

The chain has TRBV27 and TRBJ1-1; no clear D gene. Germline assignment: CDR1 MNHEY and CDR2 SMNVEV (reference sequence). The CDR3 is 11 amino acids. V was shortened by 7 bases and J by 3 bases, with 6 bases between the two germline ends. The CDR3 reads CASKRYTEAFF. The CDR3 DNA is TGTGCCAGCAAACGTTACACTGAAGCTTTCTTT.

This clonotype was seen at least ten times. J is TRBJ1-5 and V is TRBV2; no reliable D call. The CDR3 is 15 residues long. Trimming stripped 4 bases from V and 2 bases from J, with 12 bases between. Germline loops: CDR1 SNHLY, CDR2 FYNNEI. The CDR3 bases are TGTGCCAGCAGTGCAGGAATTCGGGGCAATCAGCCCCAGCATTTT. It encodes CASSAGIRGNQPQHF.

The chain carries TRBV5-6 and TRBJ2-7; the D call may be TRBD1 or TRBD2 (7 bases each). The germline V and J ends were trimmed by 3 bases and 3 bases, with 19 bases remaining between them. The CDR3 sequence is 16 residues long. Germline loops: CDR1 SGHDT, CDR2 YYEEEE. The CDR3 DNA follows: TGTGCCAGCAGCTCGCGGGGGACAGCTATAAGCTACGAGCAGTACTTC. As protein: CASSSRGTAISYEQYF. The whole variable domain, remainder taken from reference TRBV5-6 and TRBJ2-7, is DAGVTQSPTHLIKTRGQQVTLRCSPKSGHDTVSWYQQALGQGPQFIFQYYEEEERQRGNFPDRFSGHQFPNYSSELNVNALLLGDSALYLCASSSRGTAISYEQYFGPGTRLTVT.

The chain links TRBV7-9 to TRBJ2-1; 7 bases agree with TRBD1. Germline V CDR1 and CDR2: SEHNR, FQNEAQ (reference sequence). The CDR3 is 17 amino acids. The ends lost 5 bases at V and 4 bases at J; junction bases unmatched: 14. CDR3 sequence: CASSPKFGDREYNEQFF. Written as DNA, the CDR3 is TGTGCCAGCAGCCCAAAGTTTGGCGACAGGGAATACAATGAGCAGTTCTTC.

This clonotype was seen repeatedly, ten times or more. The chain recombines TRBV12-3 or TRBV12-4 with TRBJ1-1; D gene unclear. The V end was cut by 5 bases, the J end by 3 bases, with 10 bases between. The CDR3 runs 13 residues. CDR3 in amino acids: CASSRTVYTEAFF. The CDR3 DNA is TGTGCCAGCAGTCGCACGGTGTACACTGAAGCTTTCTTT.

This clonotype came up many times. J is TRBJ1-2 and V is TRBV6-9, with a tentative D call TRBD1 (6 bases). Per the germline V gene, CDR1 is MNHGY and CDR2 is SVAAGI. Trimming shortened V by 4 bases and J by 4 bases, and 16 bases separated the two germline ends. This CDR3 has 15 amino acids. This CDR3 reads CASSLNQGSLYGYTF. The CDR3 DNA follows: TGTGCCAGCAGTTTAAACCAGGGGAGCCTCTATGGCTACACCTTC.

In its sample, this clonotype was seen many times. The gene calls are TRBV6-1 and TRBJ1-5; unclear D gene. From germline, CDR1 is MNHNS and CDR2 SASEGT. The germline V and J ends were trimmed by 7 bases and 2 bases, with 18 bases remaining between them. CDR3 size: 16 residues. The DNA of the CDR3 is TGTGCCAGCATCCAGACTGAGGGAATGGGCAATCAGCCCCAGCATTTT. As protein: CASIQTEGMGNQPQHF.

This rearrangement joins TRBV9 to TRBJ1-3; unclear D gene. The CDR3 sequence is 15 residues long. V was trimmed by 4 bases and J by 0 bases, leaving 11 bases between them. Germline loops: CDR1 SGDLS, CDR2 YYNGEE. Written as DNA, the CDR3 is TGTGCCAGCAGCCCCAAAGGAGACTCTGGAAACACCATATATTTT. The encoded protein is CASSPKGDSGNTIYF.

This clonotype came up a few times. V usage is TRBV12-3 or TRBV12-4 and J usage is TRBJ2-3, with D perhaps matching TRBD2 (5 bases). The CDR3 runs to 11 residues. Trimming pared 6 bases from V and 6 bases from J, leaving 7 bases between. This chain's CDR3 is CASRTGDTQYF. CDR3 nucleotide sequence: TGTGCCAGCAGGACGGGGGATACGCAGTATTTT.

V usage is TRBV9 and J usage is TRBJ1-5, with a weak D call TRBD1 (6 bases). Germline V gene lookup returns CDR1 SGDLS and CDR2 YYNGEE. The length of the CDR3 is 15 residues. The V end lost 0 bases, the J end lost 3 bases, and 10 bases lay between the germline ends. The CDR3 sequence is CASSVGGAYNQPQHF. CDR3 sequence (DNA): TGTGCCAGCAGCGTAGGGGGGGCATACAATCAGCCCCAGCATTTT.

This clonotype was observed at least ten times. J is TRBJ1-1 and V is TRBV20-1, with D tentatively TRBD1 (6 bases). CDR3 length equals 14 residues. CDR1 is DFQATT, CDR2 SNEGSKA, per germline (reference sequence). Trimming removed 3 bases at V and 0 bases at J, with 11 bases between. The CDR3 DNA sequence: TGCAGTGCTAGGGACGGGACAATGAACACTGAAGCTTTCTTT. This gives the protein CSARDGTMNTEAFF.

The J gene is TRBJ2-1, the V gene TRBV2; 9 bases fit TRBD2. V shed 4 bases and J 8 bases; nucleotides not matched to a gene: 6. The CDR3 runs to 14 residues. Germline V gene lookup returns CDR1 SNHLY and CDR2 FYNNEI. The CDR3 DNA reads TGTGCCAGCAGTGTGGGACTAGCTGTGGATGAGCAGTTCTTC. Its translation is CASSVGLAVDEQFF.

The chain links TRBV18 to TRBJ1-1; 8 bases are shared with TRBD1. The CDR3 runs 16 residues. V shed 4 bases, J shed 1 base, and the junction held 8 bases outside the gene matches. The germline gives CDR1 KGHSH, CDR2 LQKENI. The CDR3 DNA is TGTGCCAGCTCACTCGGCCAGGGGGCAACGAACACTGAAGCTTTCTTT. This encodes CASSLGQGATNTEAFF.